The source of this T cell receptor (beta chain) is a study of beta chain features in type 1 diabetes. Study results and caveats: The naive, central memory and Treg TCRB repertoires looked more alike in patients than they did in healthy donors.

cDNA synthesis used the whole RNA isolate, giving expressed TCRB sequences. The data were produced by immunoSEQ multiplex PCR, yet TCRdb's version contains in-frame clones alone and is incomplete. Here the sample spans some 410,000 clones, approximately 15% being singletons. V was clipped by 8 bases and J by 9 bases; unmatched bases: 10. CDR1 and CDR2 from the germline V gene are SNHLY and FYNNEI. The CDR3 is made up of 15 amino acids. A few counts support this clone. Its antigen is unknown. The chain uses TRBV2 and TRBJ2-1, with TRBD2 matching 13 bases. The receptor was derived from a young man in good health. Sequencing was done on a sample of naive CD4+ T cells from blood. The CDR3 DNA is TGTGCCAGCCGGCTAGGGACTAGCGGGGAGGGTGAGCAGTTCTTC. Amino acids: CASRLGTSGEGEQFF.